Listed below are T cell receptor beta chains from one sample, sequenced in a study of OX40 agonist ivuxolimab in advanced cancers. The protocol was immunoSEQ multiplex PCR, while the TCRdb copy is restricted to in-frame clones and leaves out a portion. The sample has tens of thousands of clones; about 82% are singletons. Specimen: CD4+ or CD8+ T cells sorted from blood, collected in a trial of the OX40 agonist ivuxolimab. Receptors originate from an adult with an advanced solid tumor such as melanoma, head and neck, liver or kidney cancer. Both conserved end residues are part of each CDR3. D genes are given only for firm matches. Clone sizes are given selectively: once, few, many, or a class where the clone is expanded.

D	size	V	J	CDR3	DNA
.	.	TRBV27	TRBJ1-2	CASSLKGPPAGGYTF	TGTGCCAGCAGTTTAAAGGGACCGCCGGCGGGTGGCTACACCTTC
TRBD1	.	TRBV6-5	TRBJ1-5	CASSPQGYGIQPQHF	TGTGCCAGCAGTCCACAGGGGTATGGGATCCAGCCCCAGCATTTT
TRBD1	.	TRBV15	TRBJ2-2	CATSRIQGARTGELFF	TGTGCCACCAGCAGGATCCAGGGGGCGCGCACCGGGGAGCTGTTTTTT
.	.	TRBV19	TRBJ1-1	CASSDRDKAFF	TGTGCCAGTAGTGACCGGGACAAAGCTTTCTTT
.	once	TRBV19	TRBJ2-3	CASSDQGGADTQYF	TGTGCCAGTAGCGATCAGGGGGGGGCAGATACGCAGTATTTT
TRBD2	.	TRBV5-1	TRBJ2-3	CASSLFTSGGTDTQYF	TGCGCCAGCAGCTTGTTTACTAGCGGGGGCACAGATACGCAGTATTTT
.	.	TRBV5-6	TRBJ2-5	CASSTAPFRETQYF	TGTGCCAGCAGCACGGCCCCTTTCCGGGAGACCCAGTACTTC
.	.	TRBV7-9	TRBJ1-3	CASSPRGNVGNTIYF	TGTGCCAGCAGCCCAAGGGGTAATGTAGGAAACACCATATATTTT
.	.	TRBV5-1	TRBJ1-4	CASSFQGGEKLFF	TGCGCCAGCAGCTTTCAGGGAGGTGAAAAACTGTTTTTT
TRBD1	.	TRBV5-1	TRBJ1-1	CASSSQGVNTEAFF	TGCGCCAGCAGCTCACAGGGGGTGAACACTGAAGCTTTCTTT